This T cell receptor (beta chain) was recorded in a study of OX40 agonist ivuxolimab in advanced cancers. Across the study: A diagnosis of hepatocellular carcinoma, melanoma, renal cell or head and neck cancer was present in dose-escalation patients. Mean age approximately 55 years, range about 20 to 79; around 80% male.

The method was immunoSEQ multiplex PCR; TCRdb's version includes in-frame clones alone and lacks a portion of them. This sample has about 56,000 clones, with about 80% found just once. Baseline, cycle 4 day 1, and cycle 7 day 1 were the blood sampling points. This clonotype was obtained from an adult with an advanced solid tumor such as melanoma, head and neck, liver or kidney cancer. Sequenced material: CD4+ or CD8+ T cells sorted from blood, taken in a trial of the OX40 agonist ivuxolimab.

CDR3 coding DNA: TGTGCCAGTAGTATAGGACAGCGCACAGATACGCAGTATTTT. It translates to CASSIGQRTDTQYF. The chain uses TRBV19 and TRBJ2-3, with D possibly being TRBD1 (5 bases). The CDR3 covers 14 residues. Looked up from germline, CDR1 is LNHDA and CDR2 is SQIVND (reference sequence). Trimming took 1 base from V and 1 from J, leaving 6 bases between them. The full variable domain, in which reference TRBV19 and TRBJ2-3 provide the parts outside the CDR3, is DGGITQSPKYLFRKEGQNVTLSCEQNLNHDAMYWYRQDPGQGLRLIYYSQIVNDFQKGDIAEGYSVSREKKESFPLTVTSAQKNPTAFYLCASSIGQRTDTQYFGPGTRLTVL.